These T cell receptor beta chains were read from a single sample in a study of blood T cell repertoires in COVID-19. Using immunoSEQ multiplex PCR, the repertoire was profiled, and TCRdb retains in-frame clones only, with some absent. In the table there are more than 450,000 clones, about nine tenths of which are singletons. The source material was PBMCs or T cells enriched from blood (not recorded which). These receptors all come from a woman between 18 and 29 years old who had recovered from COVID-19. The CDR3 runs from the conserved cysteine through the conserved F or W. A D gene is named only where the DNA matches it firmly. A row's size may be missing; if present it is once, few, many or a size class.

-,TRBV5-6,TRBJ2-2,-,CASSPTGHNTGELFF,TGTGCCAGCAGCCCGACGGGACACAACACCGGGGAGCTGTTTTTT
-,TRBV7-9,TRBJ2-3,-,CASSLSSGTDTQYF,TGTGCCAGCAGCCTCTCTAGTGGGACAGATACGCAGTATTTT
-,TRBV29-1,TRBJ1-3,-,CSADTASGNTIYF,TGCAGCGCCGACACCGCCTCTGGAAACACCATATATTTT
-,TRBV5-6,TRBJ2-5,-,CASSKLSGKQETQYF,TGTGCCAGCAGTAAGCTATCAGGGAAACAAGAGACCCAGTACTTC
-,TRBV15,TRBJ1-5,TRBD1,CATSPDRGRGQPQHF,TGTGCCACCAGCCCTGACAGGGGAAGGGGTCAGCCCCAGCATTTT
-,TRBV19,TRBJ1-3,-,CASSAGAYSGNTIYF,TGTGCCAGTAGTGCGGGGGCCTACTCTGGAAACACCATATATTTT
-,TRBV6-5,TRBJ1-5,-,CASKRTRDQPQHF,TGTGCCAGCAAAAGGACGAGGGATCAGCCCCAGCATTTT
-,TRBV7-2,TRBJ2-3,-,CASSLTGLLTDTQYF,TGTGCCAGCAGCTTAACGGGACTCCTCACAGATACGCAGTATTTT
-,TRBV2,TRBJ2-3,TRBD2,CASSPGRGATDTQYF,TGTGCCAGCAGTCCAGGGCGGGGGGCAACAGATACGCAGTATTTT
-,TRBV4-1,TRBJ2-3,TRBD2,CASSQTGLGADTQYF,TGCGCCAGCAGCCAAACGGGACTAGGGGCAGATACGCAGTATTTT
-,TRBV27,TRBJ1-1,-,CASSLAIGNTEAFF,TGTGCCAGCAGTTTGGCCATTGGGAACACTGAAGCTTTCTTT
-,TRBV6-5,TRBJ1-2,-,CASSYSNVAQNYTF,TGTGCCAGCAGTTACTCGAATGTGGCACAGAACTACACCTTC
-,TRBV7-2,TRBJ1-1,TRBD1,CASSSGGQWNTEAFF,TGTGCCAGCAGCTCCGGGGGACAGTGGAACACTGAAGCTTTCTTT
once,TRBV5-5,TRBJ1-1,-,CASSLDGGGVTEAFF,TGTGCCAGCAGCTTGGATGGAGGGGGGGTCACTGAAGCTTTCTTT
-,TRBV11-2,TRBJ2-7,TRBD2,CASSLEASGAPYEQYF,TGTGCCAGCAGCTTAGAAGCTAGCGGAGCCCCCTACGAGCAGTACTTC
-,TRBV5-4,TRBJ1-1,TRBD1,CASSRRGRMVNTEAFF,TGTGCCAGCAGCCGCAGGGGGAGAATGGTGAACACTGAAGCTTTCTTT
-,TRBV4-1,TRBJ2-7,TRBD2,CASSLLGGTRDEQYF,TGCGCCAGCAGCCTTTTGGGGGGGACGCGCGACGAGCAGTACTTC
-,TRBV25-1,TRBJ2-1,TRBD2,CASSIPRTSGGMGEQFF,TGTGCCAGCAGTATCCCCAGGACTAGCGGGGGGATGGGTGAGCAGTTCTTC
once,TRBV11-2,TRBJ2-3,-,CASSLEGAGTDTQYF,TGTGCCAGCAGCTTGGAGGGGGCAGGCACAGATACGCAGTATTTT
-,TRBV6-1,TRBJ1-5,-,CASSVTLGRVEQPQHF,TGTGCCAGCAGTGTTACCCTGGGGAGGGTTGAACAGCCCCAGCATTTT
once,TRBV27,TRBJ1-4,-,CASSPFSNWEKLFF,TGTGCCAGCAGTCCTTTCTCTAATTGGGAAAAACTGTTTTTT
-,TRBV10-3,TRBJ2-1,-,CAISVEGALAGREQFF,TGTGCCATCAGTGTTGAGGGGGCCCTTGCGGGAAGGGAGCAGTTCTTC